The 18 T cell receptor beta chains listed next were all sequenced from one sample in a study of blood T cells in healthy people across ages. Combining a sample-barcoded 5' primer with a J-beta primer mix, a second PCR ran for about 7 to 12 cycles. TCRdb used MiXCR to reprocess the 5' RACE reads, holding one entry per CDR3 protein. The table shows approximately 800,000 distinct CDR3 sequences, with around 36% occurring only once. The material sequenced was blood. Receptor source: a man aged 18 to 29 in good health.

The chain couples TRBV6-5 to TRBJ1-6; TRBD1 matches at 7 bases. CDR3 length: 16 amino acids. Trimming removed 6 bases from V and 10 bases from J; junction bases left unmatched: 15. The V gene's germline CDR1 is MNHEY and CDR2 SVGAGI. The CDR3 sequence: CASSSSDRESGSPLHF. CDR3 DNA sequence: TGTGCCAGCAGCTCCTCTGACAGGGAAAGTGGGTCACCCCTCCACTTT.

The V call is TRBV2, the J call TRBJ1-4; TRBD1 matches at 9 bases. The CDR3 covers 14 residues. Trimming cost V 7 bases and J 8 bases; bases outside gene matches: 8. Germline loops: CDR1 SNHLY, CDR2 FYNNEI. CDR3 nucleotide sequence: TGTGCCAGCACCTTGGACAGGGGAGAGGAAAAACTGTTTTTT. This codes for CASTLDRGEEKLFF.

The chain carries TRBV20-1 and TRBJ1-5, with no clear D. The CDR3 has 13 amino acids. Germline CDR1 and CDR2: DFQATT and SNEGSKA (reference sequence). The V and J ends lost 3 bases and 0 bases respectively, with 6 bases between them. The CDR3 sequence is CSASDGSNQPQHF. In nucleotides, the CDR3 is TGCAGTGCTAGCGACGGTAGCAATCAGCCCCAGCATTTT.

A single count supports this clonotype. The chain combines TRBV7-2 with TRBJ2-1; D is unclear. Germline assignment: CDR1 SGHTA and CDR2 FQGNSA. CDR3 length equals 15 residues. The V gene lost 3 bases and the J gene lost 3 bases, with 12 bases spanning the gap. For the CDR3, the DNA is TGTGCCAGCAGCTTGACCGTAGCTTTCTACAATGAGCAGTTCTTC. Translated, it gives CASSLTVAFYNEQFF. The variable domain in full, with the rest retrieved from reference TRBV7-2 and TRBJ2-1, is GAGVSQSPSNKVTEKGKDVELRCDPISGHTALYWYRQSLGQGLEFLIYFQGNSAPDKSGLPSDRFSAERTGGSVSTLTIQRTQQEDSAVYLCASSLTVAFYNEQFFGPGTRLTVL.

The chain employs TRBV9 and TRBJ2-5, with 9 bases fitting TRBD2. V shed 3 bases, J shed 2 bases, and the junction held 8 bases outside the gene matches. Germline V CDR1 and CDR2: SGDLS, YYNGEE. The CDR3 contains 16 residues. CDR3 protein: CASSAWNAGGQETQYF. CDR3 sequence (DNA): TGTGCCAGCAGCGCCTGGAATGCGGGGGGGCAAGAGACCCAGTACTTC.

The J gene is TRBJ2-1, the V gene TRBV19; maybe TRBD2 (5 bases). The end of the DNA fits TRBJ2-7 better, so the J call may be wrong. The CDR3 loop spans 16 amino acids. From germline, CDR1 is LNHDA and CDR2 SQIVND (reference sequence). CDR3 sequence (DNA): TGTGCCAGTAGTATAGTGTCGGGGATCGCCTACAATGAGCAGTACTTC. Translated: CASSIVSGIAYNEQYF.

This clonotype occurred a few times. The V and J genes are TRBV7-9 and TRBJ1-4; possibly TRBD1 for D (6 bases). V was shortened by 2 bases and J by 7 bases, with 11 bases between the two germline ends. This CDR3 is 14 amino acids long. Germline V gives CDR1 SEHNR, CDR2 FQNEAQ (reference sequence). DNA for the CDR3: TGTGCCAGCAGCTTAATCGGAGGGGGTGAAAAACTGTTTTTT. It yields the protein CASSLIGGGEKLFF.

The gene calls are TRBV3-1 and TRBJ1-6, with unresolved D. Trimming took off 3 bases at V and 7 bases at J, with 13 bases between the two ends. Germline values: CDR1 LGHDT, CDR2 YNNKEL (reference sequence). The CDR3 is 15 residues long. In DNA, the CDR3 is TGTGCCAGCAGCCATCGCGCGGCAGACAATTCACCCCTCCACTTT. Translation gives CASSHRAADNSPLHF. Based on the CDR3 plus reference TRBV3-1 and TRBJ1-6, the full variable domain is DTAVSQTPKYLVTQMGNDKSIKCEQNLGHDTMYWYKQDSKKFLKIMFSYNNKELIINETVPNRFSPKSPDKAHLNLHINSLELGDSAVYFCASSHRAADNSPLHFGNGTRLTVT.

The rearrangement joins TRBV7-6 to TRBJ1-5; the D gene is possibly TRBD1 (6 bases). Germline CDR1 is SGHVS and CDR2 is FNYEAQ. The CDR3 sequence is 17 residues long. Trimming took off 1 base at V and 1 base at J, with 14 bases between the two ends. The CDR3 protein is CASSLGGSQGSNQPQHF. In DNA form, the CDR3 reads TGTGCCAGCAGCTTAGGAGGGTCCCAGGGGAGCAATCAGCCCCAGCATTTT.

This clonotype was seen a handful of times. The gene calls are TRBV7-2 and TRBJ2-4; D not resolved. The end of the DNA is better explained by TRBJ2-7, so the J call may be wrong. The germline CDR1 and CDR2 sequences are SGHTA and FQGNSA. The CDR3 has 16 amino acids. The CDR3 DNA sequence: TGTGCCAGCAGCCCTTGGACGGACCCAACCACCTACGAGCAGTACTTC. It codes for CASSPWTDPTTYEQYF.

The J gene is TRBJ2-3, the V gene TRBV12-3 or TRBV12-4; D may be TRBD2 (6 bases). Trimming took 1 base from V and 5 from J, leaving 13 bases between them. The CDR3 extends over 15 amino acids. Here the CDR3 reads CASSLGGVGGDTQYF. The CDR3 nucleotides are TGTGCCAGCAGTTTAGGGGGGGTTGGGGGAGATACGCAGTATTTT.

This clonotype was detected ten times or more. The V gene is TRBV2, the J gene TRBJ2-3, with D maybe TRBD1 (7 bases). The germline gives CDR1 SNHLY, CDR2 FYNNEI. The CDR3 totals 18 residues. Trimming removed 10 bases from V and 0 bases from J, with 26 bases in between. CDR3 sequence: CAIVREVQGRSSTDTQYF. CDR3 nucleotides: TGTGCCATCGTGAGAGAAGTACAGGGGAGGTCTAGCACAGATACGCAGTATTTT.

With respect to this clonotype: Being one base from a much bigger clone, this may be a read error. The chain carries TRBV4-1 and TRBJ1-2; TRBD1 is a possible D gene (5 bases). The CDR3 is made up of 15 amino acids. V dropped 3 bases and J dropped 5 bases, with 16 bases sitting between them. CDR1 MGHRA and CDR2 YSYEKL come from the germline V gene. CDR3 in amino acids: CASSHVPAGSYGYTF. The CDR3 DNA reads as TGCGCCAGCAGCCACGTTCCCGCAGGGTCGTATGGCTACACCTTC.

The chain links TRBV19 to TRBJ2-3; 8 bases match TRBD2. The CDR3 totals 16 residues. V lost 4 bases and J lost 2; bases outside the gene matches: 8. The germline V gene has CDR1 LNHDA and CDR2 SQIVND (reference sequence). The CDR3 nucleotides read TGTGCCAGTAGTACCCAGACTAGCGCTACCACAGATACGCAGTATTTT. Encoded protein: CASSTQTSATTDTQYF. Complete variable domain (other parts from reference TRBV19 and TRBJ2-3): DGGITQSPKYLFRKEGQNVTLSCEQNLNHDAMYWYRQDPGQGLRLIYYSQIVNDFQKGDIAEGYSVSREKKESFPLTVTSAQKNPTAFYLCASSTQTSATTDTQYFGPGTRLTVL.

This clonotype was seen only a few times. The rearrangement links TRBV10-3 to TRBJ2-7; D may be TRBD1 or TRBD2 (7 bases each). Germline assignment: CDR1 ENHRY and CDR2 SYGVKD. The V end was cut by 3 bases, the J end by 4 bases, with 13 bases between. The CDR3 sequence is 14 residues long. CDR3 nucleotides: TGTGCCATCAGTGAACCAGGGGGGGGATACGAGCAGTACTTC. Amino acid sequence: CAISEPGGGYEQYF.

CDR3 nucleotides: TGCAGTGCTAAGTACGGGGATACGCAGTATTTT. It is translated as CSAKYGDTQYF. The chain uses TRBV20-1 and TRBJ2-3; D ambiguous. Germline V gives CDR1 DFQATT, CDR2 SNEGSKA (reference sequence). V lost 4 bases and J 6 bases, leaving 8 bases between the germline ends. This CDR3 comprises 11 residues.

This clonotype occurred a few times. This chain joins TRBV6-2 or TRBV6-3 and TRBJ2-5, with a tentative D call TRBD1 (6 bases). Germline values: CDR1 MNHEY, CDR2 SVGEGT. V gave up 6 bases and J gave up 2 bases, with 16 bases separating them. The CDR3 is made up of 15 amino acids. The CDR3 loop reads CASRHAGTIQETQYF. CDR3 nucleotide sequence: TGTGCCAGCAGGCATGCCGGGACAATACAAGAGACCCAGTACTTC.

The chain joins TRBV6-5 to TRBJ1-2, with 7 bases aligning to TRBD1. V shed 0 bases and J 4 bases; nucleotides not matched to a gene: 11. Germline V gene data show CDR1 as MNHEY and CDR2 as SVGAGI. The CDR3 is 17 amino acids. CDR3 DNA sequence: TGTGCCAGCAGTTACTCGATAGCAGGGGGTGTTATCTATGGCTACACCTTC. As protein: CASSYSIAGGVIYGYTF.